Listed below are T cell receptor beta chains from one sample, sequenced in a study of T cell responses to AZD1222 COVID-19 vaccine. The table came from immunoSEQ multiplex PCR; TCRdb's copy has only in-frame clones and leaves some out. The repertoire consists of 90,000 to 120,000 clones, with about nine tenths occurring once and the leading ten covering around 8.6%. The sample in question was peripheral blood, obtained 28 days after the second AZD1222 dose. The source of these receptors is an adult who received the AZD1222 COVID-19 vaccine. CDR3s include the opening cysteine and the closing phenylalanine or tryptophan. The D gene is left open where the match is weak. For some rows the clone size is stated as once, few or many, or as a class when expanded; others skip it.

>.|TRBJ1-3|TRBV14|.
CASSQVGYSGNTIYF
TGTGCCAGCAGCCAAGTAGGGTACTCTGGAAACACCATATATTTT
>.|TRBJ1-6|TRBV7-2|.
CASSSLGPLHF
TGTGCCAGCAGCTCACTTGGTCCCCTCCACTTT
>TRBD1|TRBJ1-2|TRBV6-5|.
CASSSDREPSYGYTF
TGTGCCAGCAGTTCAGACAGGGAGCCTAGCTATGGCTACACCTTC
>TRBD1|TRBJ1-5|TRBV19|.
CASMNRGLPNQPQHF
TGTGCCAGTATGAACAGGGGGCTCCCCAATCAGCCCCAGCATTTT
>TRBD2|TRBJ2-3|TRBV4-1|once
CASSQDGLAGVGASDTQYF
TGCGCCAGCAGCCAAGATGGACTAGCGGGAGTGGGCGCGTCAGATACGCAGTATTTT
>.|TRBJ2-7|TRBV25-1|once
CASSPGLRAYEQYF
TGTGCCAGCAGTCCGGGACTTAGAGCCTACGAGCAGTACTTC
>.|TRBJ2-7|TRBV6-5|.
CASRKSYEQYF
TGTGCCAGCAGAAAGTCCTACGAGCAGTACTTC
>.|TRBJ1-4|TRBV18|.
CASSPRGANEKLFF
TGTGCCAGCTCACCACGGGGGGCTAATGAAAAACTGTTTTTT
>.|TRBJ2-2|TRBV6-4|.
CASRIGQGSGELFF
TGTGCCAGCAGAATCGGCCAGGGGTCGGGGGAGCTGTTTTTT
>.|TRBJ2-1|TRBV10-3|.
CAIMGTADNEQFF
TGTGCCATCATGGGAACCGCAGACAATGAGCAGTTCTTC
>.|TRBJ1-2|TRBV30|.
CAWSVRAGIADYGYTF
TGTGCCTGGAGTGTCAGAGCAGGGATTGCAGATTATGGCTACACCTTC
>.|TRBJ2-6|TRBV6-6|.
CASSPSPPGPLNIGANVLTF
TGTGCCAGCAGCCCCTCGCCCCCGGGACCCCTTAACATTGGGGCCAACGTCCTGACTTTC
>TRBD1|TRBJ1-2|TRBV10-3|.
CAISTGGDYGYTF
TGTGCCATCAGCACAGGGGGCGATTATGGCTACACCTTC
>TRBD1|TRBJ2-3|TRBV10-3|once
CAISTNDRGSTDTQYF
TGTGCCATCAGTACCAACGACAGGGGGTCCACAGATACGCAGTATTTT
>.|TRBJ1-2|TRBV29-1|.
CSVAGRSGTGYTF
TGCAGCGTTGCCGGGAGGTCAGGCACGGGCTACACCTTC
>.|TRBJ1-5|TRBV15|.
CATSREGDSNQPQHF
TGTGCCACCAGCAGAGAGGGGGATAGCAATCAGCCCCAGCATTTT
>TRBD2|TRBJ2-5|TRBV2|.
CASDRDYLQETQYF
TGTGCCAGCGACCGGGACTATCTCCAAGAGACCCAGTACTTC
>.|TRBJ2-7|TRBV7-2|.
CASGAGHPYEQYF
TGTGCCAGTGGCGCGGGACACCCCTACGAGCAGTACTTC
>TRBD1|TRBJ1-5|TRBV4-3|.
CASRRRTGDYQPQHF
TGCGCCAGCAGAAGAAGGACAGGGGACTATCAGCCCCAGCATTTT
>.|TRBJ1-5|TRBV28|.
CASSFGGGSQPQHF
TGTGCCAGCAGTTTCGGGGGAGGGAGTCAGCCCCAGCATTTT
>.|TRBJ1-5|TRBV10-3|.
CAIRKDRDNQPQHF
TGTGCCATCAGAAAGGACAGAGACAATCAGCCCCAGCATTTT
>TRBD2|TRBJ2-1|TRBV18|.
CASSPPERGGEEQFF
TGTGCCAGCTCACCACCGGAGCGGGGGGGTGAAGAGCAGTTCTTC
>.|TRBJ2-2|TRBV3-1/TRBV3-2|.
CASSTPTNTGELFF
TGTGCCAGCAGCACGCCCACGAACACCGGGGAGCTGTTTTTT
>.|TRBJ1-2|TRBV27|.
CASRDLNPTGGNGYTF
TGTGCCAGCAGGGACCTAAACCCGACAGGCGGGAATGGCTACACCTTC
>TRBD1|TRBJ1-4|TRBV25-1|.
CASSLSLVGGQGKLFF
TGTGCCAGCAGTCTTTCGCTAGTTGGGGGACAGGGTAAACTGTTTTTT
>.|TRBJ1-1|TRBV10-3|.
CAIRPRVTNTEAFF
TGTGCCATCAGGCCACGGGTAACGAACACTGAAGCTTTCTTT
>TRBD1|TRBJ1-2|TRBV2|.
CASSGQGTGYTF
TGTGCCAGCAGTGGACAGGGGACCGGCTACACCTTC
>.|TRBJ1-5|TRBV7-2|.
CASSPGRTYSNQPQHF
TGTGCCAGCAGTCCCGGGCGAACTTATAGCAATCAGCCCCAGCATTTT
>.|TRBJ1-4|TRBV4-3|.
CASSQVKGQNEKLFF
TGCGCCAGCAGCCAAGTCAAGGGGCAAAATGAAAAACTGTTTTTT
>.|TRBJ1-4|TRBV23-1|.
CASSPPTGKLFF
TGCGCCAGCAGTCCCCCGACCGGGAAACTGTTTTTT
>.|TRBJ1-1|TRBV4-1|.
CASSRQQGGTEAFF
TGCGCCAGCAGCCGCCAACAGGGAGGGACTGAAGCTTTCTTT
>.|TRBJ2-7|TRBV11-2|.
CASSYRDNSYEQYF
TGTGCCAGCAGCTACCGGGACAACTCCTACGAGCAGTACTTC
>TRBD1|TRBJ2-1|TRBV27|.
CARRSPGQGRFRNNEQFF
TGTGCCAGGCGGTCACCGGGACAGGGACGTTTCCGGAACAATGAGCAGTTCTTC
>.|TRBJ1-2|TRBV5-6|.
CASSLAYGVNYGYTF
TGTGCCAGCAGCTTGGCCTACGGTGTTAACTATGGCTACACCTTC
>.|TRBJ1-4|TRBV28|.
CASSRQVLRVFF
TGTGCCAGCAGCAGACAGGTCCTGAGGGTGTTTTTT
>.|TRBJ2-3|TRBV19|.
CASSTSGTRSTDTQYF
TGTGCCAGTAGTACCTCCGGGACTCGGAGCACAGATACGCAGTATTTT
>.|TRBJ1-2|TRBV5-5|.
CASSLSGQQETF
TGTGCCAGCAGCTTGAGTGGTCAGCAGGAAACCTTC
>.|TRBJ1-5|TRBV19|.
CASTEGEGLFNQPQHF
TGTGCCAGTACCGAGGGCGAGGGTTTATTCAATCAGCCCCAGCATTTT
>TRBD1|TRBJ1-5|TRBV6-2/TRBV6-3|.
CASSSPDRDSNQPQHF
TGTGCCAGCAGTTCCCCGGACAGGGATAGCAATCAGCCCCAGCATTTT
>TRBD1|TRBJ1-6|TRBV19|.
CASTGGPYNSPLHF
TGTGCCAGCACAGGGGGCCCCTATAATTCACCCCTCCACTTT
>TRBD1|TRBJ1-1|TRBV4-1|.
CASSQGLLRKNRGNEAFF
TGCGCCAGCAGCCAAGGCCTACTCAGGAAAAACAGGGGTAACGAAGCTTTCTTT
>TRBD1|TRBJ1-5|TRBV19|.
CASTTGQGQSNQPQHF
TGTGCCAGTACCACGGGACAGGGGCAAAGCAATCAGCCCCAGCATTTT
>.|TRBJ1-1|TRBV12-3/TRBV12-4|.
CASRVSSGTEAFF
TGTGCCAGCAGGGTTTCTTCCGGGACTGAAGCTTTCTTT
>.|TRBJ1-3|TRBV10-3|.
CAISESRRGDGNTIYF
TGTGCCATCAGTGAGTCCAGGCGCGGTGACGGAAACACCATATATTTT
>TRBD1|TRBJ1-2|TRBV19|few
CASRPSGTGNYGYTF
TGTGCCAGTAGACCCAGTGGGACAGGGAACTATGGCTACACCTTC
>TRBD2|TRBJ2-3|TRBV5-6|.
CASSRTSSGGADTQYF
TGTGCCAGCAGCAGAACCTCTAGCGGGGGGGCGGATACGCAGTATTTT
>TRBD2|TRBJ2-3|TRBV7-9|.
CASSFYSGGGDTQYF
TGTGCCAGCAGTTTCTATAGCGGGGGCGGGGATACGCAGTATTTT
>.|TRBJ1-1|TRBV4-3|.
CASSQVLGGRGAFF
TGCGCCAGCAGCCAAGTTCTAGGAGGACGGGGAGCTTTCTTT
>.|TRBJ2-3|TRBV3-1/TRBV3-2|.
CASSRRTVLTDTQYF
TGTGCCAGCAGCCGGCGGACTGTCTTGACAGATACGCAGTATTTT
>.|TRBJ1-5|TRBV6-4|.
CASSDSIRLGDQPQHF
TGTGCCAGCAGTGACTCGATCAGGTTAGGGGATCAGCCCCAGCATTTT
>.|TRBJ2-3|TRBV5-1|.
CASSWGRGADTQYF
TGCGCCAGCAGCTGGGGCAGGGGAGCAGATACGCAGTATTTT
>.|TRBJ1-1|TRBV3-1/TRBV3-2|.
CASSRGGGLDTEAFF
TGTGCCAGCAGCCGGGGGGGAGGTTTGGACACTGAAGCTTTCTTT
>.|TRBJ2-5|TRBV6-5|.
CASSYSANQETQYF
TGTGCCAGCAGTTACTCGGCGAACCAAGAGACCCAGTACTTC
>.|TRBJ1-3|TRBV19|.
CASSIQGDSGNTIYF
TGTGCCAGTAGTATACAGGGCGACTCTGGAAACACCATATATTTT